This paragraph covers one T cell receptor beta chain sequence. This sample stems from a study of blood T cell repertoires in COVID-19. Across the whole study: The origin of the acute and convalescent COVID-19 samples was the United States, Italy and Spain. In each case, the material was cDNA or gDNA derived from T cells, B-cell-depleted T cells, or PBMCs.

The CDR3 is 14 residues long. V lost 1 base, J lost 5 bases, and 4 bases stayed unmatched. Germline CDR1 and CDR2: SGDLS and YYNGEE. In the original analysis: Estimates of nucleated cell counts were drawn from the amplification of reference gene primers. Sequencing used immunoSEQ multiplex PCR; TCRdb keeps in-frame clones, though not all of them. From that table come the V and J calls and clone size; the DNA was used to work out D and trimming. Of about 69,000 clones listed, over 70% are singletons. The chain combines TRBV9 with TRBJ2-7; 9 nucleotides agree with TRBD1. The source of this sequence is a man aged 55 to 70 with acute or convalescent COVID-19. The sequenced material came from peripheral blood. The CDR3 protein is CASSVSRDRDEQYF. The CDR3 DNA reads TGTGCCAGCAGCGTAAGCCGGGACAGGGACGAGCAGTACTTC.